The present entry profiles one T cell receptor beta chain with its context. This sample is part of a study of identical twins. TCRdb re-analysed the 5' RACE reads in MiXCR, keeping a single row per CDR3 protein. The sample contains about 530,000 distinct CDR3 sequences, around 15% of which appear only once. The CDR3 is 14 amino acids. The germline V gene has CDR1 SGHTA and CDR2 FQGNSA. Trimming cost V 2 bases and J 5 bases, with 10 bases left between them. These sequences were also reported in another study, on yellow fever vaccine responses in identical twins.

This TCR was recovered from a woman aged 18-29 years in good health. This chain links TRBV7-2 with TRBJ2-1; TRBD1 might be the D (5 bases). The sample was CD4+ T cells sorted from blood. The CDR3 sequence: CASSLRSGNNEQFF. The CDR3 DNA reads TGTGCCAGCAGCTTAAGGTCAGGGAACAATGAGCAGTTCTTC.